A single sample is the source of the 26 T cell receptor beta chains below, sequenced in a study of blood T cell repertoires in COVID-19. Using immunoSEQ multiplex PCR, the repertoire was profiled, and TCRdb retains in-frame clones only, with some absent. The sample contains around 70,000 clones, around 89% of which appear only once. Sequencing was done on a sample of peripheral blood. The source of these receptors is a man in his 60s with acute or convalescent COVID-19.

The genes are TRBV7-9 and TRBJ1-1; D is ambiguous. V was shortened by 7 bases and J by 7 bases, with 13 bases between the two germline ends. Germline V lookup: CDR1 SEHNR, CDR2 FQNEAQ (reference sequence). The CDR3 has 12 amino acids. CDR3: CASTRREDEAFF. CDR3 coding DNA: TGTGCCAGCACCAGGCGGGAGGATGAAGCTTTCTTT.

CDR3 protein: CASSLARGTTGELFF. The CDR3 bases are TGTGCCAGCAGCTTAGCTCGGGGGACCACCGGGGAGCTGTTTTTT. The rearrangement joins TRBV11-3 to TRBJ2-2; the D gene is possibly TRBD2 (6 bases). CDR1 and CDR2 from the germline V gene are SGHNT and YENEEA. The CDR3 loop spans 15 amino acids. V was clipped by 1 base and J by 4 bases, with 10 bases between them.

This clone was found once. The chain combines TRBV19 with TRBJ2-1, with 9 bases identical to TRBD2. The CDR3 runs 18 residues. Germline CDR1 and CDR2: LNHDA and SQIVND (reference sequence). Trimming at V came to 2 bases and at J to 1 base, leaving 9 bases not matched to a gene. CDR3 nucleotides: TGTGCCAGTAGTATATTAGTCGGTAGCGGGGGATCCTACAATGAGCAGTTCTTC. Encoded protein: CASSILVGSGGSYNEQFF.

This clone was seen only once. The chain recombines TRBV28 with TRBJ1-5; no clear D gene. The CDR3 spans 16 residues. In germline, CDR1 is MDHEN, CDR2 SYDVKM. V was clipped by 1 base and J by 0 bases, with 10 bases between them. CDR3 amino acids: CASSLFGDSSNQPQHF. The CDR3 DNA follows: TGTGCCAGCAGTTTATTTGGAGATTCTAGCAATCAGCCCCAGCATTTT.

This chain uses TRBV7-6 with TRBJ1-2, with D perhaps TRBD1 (5 bases). Germline-derived CDR1 and CDR2 are SGHVS and FNYEAQ. The CDR3 length is 16 residues. The V end was cut by 1 base, the J end by 3 bases, with 15 bases between. For the CDR3, the DNA is TGTGCCAGCAGCTTAGTTCATATGGGGCGCGACTATGGCTACACCTTC. This translates into CASSLVHMGRDYGYTF.

The chain couples TRBV7-2 to TRBJ1-1; D remains ambiguous. Trimming pared 2 bases from V and 5 bases from J, leaving 15 bases between. The CDR3 has 15 residues. Germline assignment: CDR1 SGHTA and CDR2 FQGNSA. The CDR3 DNA follows: TGTGCCAGCAGCTTACAGCCGATAGGAGGTACTGAAGCTTTCTTT. It is translated as CASSLQPIGGTEAFF.

The J gene is TRBJ2-5, the V gene TRBV29-1; D is perhaps TRBD2 (6 bases). Trimming took 3 bases from V and 2 from J, leaving 13 bases between them. The V gene's germline CDR1 is SQVTM and CDR2 ANQGSEA. The CDR3 length is 14 residues. The CDR3 loop reads CSVDLWGLQETQYF. In DNA form, the CDR3 reads TGCAGCGTTGATCTATGGGGACTTCAAGAGACCCAGTACTTC.

V is TRBV5-1 and J is TRBJ1-2; the match to TRBD1 covers 7 bases. The length of the CDR3 is 14 residues. Germline CDR1 reads SGHRS; CDR2 reads YFSETQ. Trimming cost V 0 bases and J 4 bases; bases outside gene matches: 3. The CDR3 loop is CASSLAGDSYGYTF. CDR3 sequence (DNA): TGCGCCAGCAGCTTGGCCGGGGACAGCTATGGCTACACCTTC.

The chain joins TRBV7-8 to TRBJ1-2; D is possibly TRBD1 (5 bases). The V gene lost 5 bases and the J gene lost 2 bases, with 12 bases spanning the gap. The CDR3 consists of 14 residues. The V gene's germline CDR1 is SGHVS and CDR2 FQNEAQ. As DNA, the CDR3 is TGTGCCAGCAGCCCCCGGGAGGGGAACTATGGCTACACCTTC. Translated: CASSPREGNYGYTF.

The chain links TRBV19 to TRBJ1-5; tentatively, D is TRBD1 (5 bases). The CDR3 runs 15 residues. V dropped 5 bases and J dropped 3 bases, with 14 bases sitting between them. The germline V gene has CDR1 LNHDA and CDR2 SQIVND (reference sequence). CDR3 sequence: CASSYAGRSNQPQHF. CDR3 DNA sequence: TGTGCCAGTAGTTATGCGGGGCGATCCAATCAGCCCCAGCATTTT. Based on the CDR3 plus reference TRBV19 and TRBJ1-5, the full variable domain is DGGITQSPKYLFRKEGQNVTLSCEQNLNHDAMYWYRQDPGQGLRLIYYSQIVNDFQKGDIAEGYSVSREKKESFPLTVTSAQKNPTAFYLCASSYAGRSNQPQHFGDGTRLSIL.

CDR3 coding DNA: TGTGCCAGCAGCTTAGCGCTCGGGAATACAGCCCATAGCAATCAGCCCCAGCATTTT. Translating it yields CASSLALGNTAHSNQPQHF. The rearrangement joins TRBV7-2 to TRBJ1-5; no firm D call. The CDR3 loop spans 19 amino acids. Germline lookup yields CDR1 SGHTA and CDR2 FQGNSA. Trimming pared 0 bases from V and 0 bases from J, leaving 18 bases between.

The V call is TRBV5-1, the J call TRBJ1-3; D unresolved. CDR3 size: 16 residues. V lost 3 bases, J lost 0 bases, and 13 bases lay in between. Germline loops: CDR1 SGHRS, CDR2 YFSETQ. The CDR3 bases are TGCGCCAGCAGCTGGAGAGACTCGAGCTCTGGAAACACCATATATTTT. Its translation is CASSWRDSSSGNTIYF.

The rearrangement links TRBV9 to TRBJ2-7; TRBD2 aligns across 7 bases. The CDR3 has 15 residues. The V gene's germline CDR1 is SGDLS and CDR2 YYNGEE. Trimming removed 0 bases from V and 2 bases from J; junction bases left unmatched: 5. DNA of the CDR3: TGTGCCAGCAGCGTAGGTGGCGGGAGACCCTACGAGCAGTACTTC. Translation: CASSVGGGRPYEQYF. The entire variable domain, with the rest obtained from reference TRBV9 and TRBJ2-7, is as follows: DSGVTQTPKHLITATGQRVTLRCSPRSGDLSVYWYQQSLDQGLQFLIQYYNGEERAKGNILERFSAQQFPDLHSELNLSSLELGDSALYFCASSVGGGRPYEQYFGPGTRLTVT.

V gene TRBV7-3 combines with J gene TRBJ1-1; TRBD1 matches at 8 bases. The V segment lost 1 base and the J segment 0 bases; nucleotides outside the gene matches: 7. The germline V gene has CDR1 SGHTA and CDR2 FQGTGA. The CDR3 is 17 residues long. The CDR3 sequence: CASSLMADRGLNTEAFF. The DNA of the CDR3 is TGTGCCAGCAGCTTAATGGCCGACAGGGGTTTGAACACTGAAGCTTTCTTT.

This clone was observed once. The chain employs TRBV10-3 and TRBJ1-2, with 7 bases lining up with TRBD1. V gave up 3 bases and J gave up 4 bases; unmatched junction bases: 2. This CDR3 comprises 13 residues. CDR1 and CDR2 from the germline V gene are ENHRY and SYGVKD. CDR3 sequence (DNA): TGTGCCATCAGTGAACGACAGGGCTATGGCTACACCTTC. Protein: CAISERQGYGYTF.

The CDR3 loop reads CASDGWTGELFNEQFF. In DNA form, the CDR3 reads TGTGCCAGCGACGGGTGGACGGGAGAGTTGTTCAATGAGCAGTTCTTC. The chain is built from TRBV7-9 and TRBJ2-1, with D perhaps matching TRBD2 (6 bases). The CDR3 has 16 amino acids. Germline CDR1 and CDR2: SEHNR and FQNEAQ (reference sequence). With 8 bases removed from V and 6 bases from J, the gap between germline ends came to 23 bases.

The chain combines TRBV6-5 with TRBJ1-3; D gene unclear. This CDR3 comprises 13 residues. The V gene lost 5 bases and the J gene lost 4 bases, with 9 bases spanning the gap. Germline V gives CDR1 MNHEY, CDR2 SVGAGI. The CDR3 bases are TGTGCCAGCAGTCTGGTGGGCGGAAACACCATATATTTT. Its translation is CASSLVGGNTIYF.

This clone has just one count. The CDR3 bases are TGTGCCAGCAGTTTCGTACGGGGGGGCCGAGGAGATACGCAGTATTTT. It translates to CASSFVRGGRGDTQYF. The chain links TRBV2 to TRBJ2-3, with 8 bases lining up with TRBD2. CDR3 length: 16 residues. V lost 5 bases to trimming and J lost 5 bases; unmatched junction nucleotides: 12. The germline CDR1 and CDR2 sequences are SNHLY and FYNNEI.

The chain uses TRBV29-1 and TRBJ2-3; possible D gene TRBD2, 6 bases. The CDR3 loop spans 13 amino acids. The germline V and J ends were trimmed by 7 bases and 3 bases, with 14 bases remaining between them. From germline, CDR1 is SQVTM and CDR2 ANQGSEA. CDR3 nucleotides: TGCAGCGGCAAACTAGCATTAACAGATACGCAGTATTTT. Encoded protein: CSGKLALTDTQYF.

This chain joins TRBV3-1 (or the pseudogene TRBV3-2) and TRBJ1-4; D unresolved. The CDR3 is made up of 16 amino acids. Germline loops: CDR1 LGHDT, CDR2 YNNKEL (reference sequence). Trimming stripped 1 base from V and 4 bases from J, with 13 bases between. DNA of the CDR3: TGTGCCAGCAGCCAAGGATTAACGTCGCGTAATGAAAAACTGTTTTTT. Translation gives CASSQGLTSRNEKLFF.

The chain combines TRBV5-1 with TRBJ2-5; 8 bases align to TRBD2. V dropped 5 bases and J dropped 5; count of bases not matched to a gene: 2. CDR1 SGHRS and CDR2 YFSETQ come from the germline V gene. CDR3 length: 12 amino acids. This CDR3 reads CASRREDETQYF. The CDR3 DNA is TGCGCCAGCAGGCGGGAGGATGAGACCCAGTACTTC.

The genes are TRBV6-2 or TRBV6-3 and TRBJ2-1; 10 positions agree with TRBD2. Germline CDR1 reads MNHEY; CDR2 reads SVGEGT. Unmatched junction bases numbered 10, after V lost 5 bases and J lost 9 bases. CDR3 length: 15 amino acids. The CDR3 bases are TGTGCCAGCAGTCTAGCGGGGGCCCTGACCCCTGAGCAGTTCTTC. As protein: CASSLAGALTPEQFF.

The V call is TRBV27, the J call TRBJ1-2, with TRBD1 matching 9 bases. CDR3 size: 14 residues. J gave up 4 bases and V 3 bases, and 3 bases lay outside the gene matches. Germline values: CDR1 MNHEY, CDR2 SMNVEV (reference sequence). CDR3 sequence (DNA): TGTGCCAGCAGTTTCCGGACAGGGGCCTATGGCTACACCTTC. The encoded protein is CASSFRTGAYGYTF.

J is TRBJ2-3 and V is TRBV7-7, with 9 bases lining up with TRBD2. Germline assignment: CDR1 SSHAT and CDR2 FNYEAQ (reference sequence). Trimming took 0 bases from V and 5 from J; bases not matched to a gene: 3. CDR3 length: 15 residues. This CDR3 is CASSLAGTSLDTQYF. CDR3 nucleotides: TGTGCCAGCAGCTTAGCCGGGACTAGCTTAGATACGCAGTATTTT.

The genes are TRBV2 and TRBJ1-2, with a possible D match to TRBD1 (5 bases). With 6 bases removed from V and 2 bases from J, the gap between germline ends came to 7 bases. Germline V gene data show CDR1 as SNHLY and CDR2 as FYNNEI. The CDR3 runs to 12 residues. CDR3 DNA: TGTGCCAGCAGGGCAGGGAACTATGGCTACACCTTC. Translated, it gives CASRAGNYGYTF.

This chain joins TRBV12-3 or TRBV12-4 and TRBJ1-2, with no clear D. V was pared by 1 base and J by 6 bases, with 9 bases between. The CDR3 consists of 13 residues. CDR3: CASSLVEGNGYTF. Here the CDR3 DNA reads TGTGCCAGCAGTTTAGTGGAGGGCAATGGCTACACCTTC.